The text below deals with one T cell receptor (beta chain). Its antigen is still unknown. The data derive from a study of T-cell reconstitution after alpha-beta-depleted transplantation in children. The study's findings and limits: The origin of high day-60 TCRbeta diversity in some patients lay in surviving recipient T cells and thymic progenitors. T-cell numbers and diversity one year post-transplant derived largely from freshly generated T cells. Expanded clones from the graft, numbering several hundred, reportedly supplied alpha-beta T cells about two months after transplant.

The library targeted TCRbeta and was prepared with unique molecular identifiers. TCRdb analysed the PCR reads with MiXCR anew, one entry per CDR3 protein. The sample has hundreds of thousands of distinct CDR3 sequences, about 24% seen once. This CDR3 contains 14 residues. The germline gives CDR1 MGHRA, CDR2 YSYEKL. Trimming at V came to 4 bases and at J to 4 bases, leaving 2 bases not matched to a gene. This receptor was identified in a female patient aged 2-9 years who had a stem cell transplant for congenital amegakaryocytic thrombocytopenia, so the T cells may come from the graft donor. The rearrangement uses TRBV4-1 and TRBJ2-3; 10 positions match TRBD2. The sequencing used PBMCs, mostly from graft donor cells, collected 360 days after TCRalphabeta/CD19-depleted stem cell transplant. CDR3 sequence (DNA): TGCGCCAGCAGCCTTCTAGCGGGGGCAGATACGCAGTATTTT. As protein: CASSLLAGADTQYF.